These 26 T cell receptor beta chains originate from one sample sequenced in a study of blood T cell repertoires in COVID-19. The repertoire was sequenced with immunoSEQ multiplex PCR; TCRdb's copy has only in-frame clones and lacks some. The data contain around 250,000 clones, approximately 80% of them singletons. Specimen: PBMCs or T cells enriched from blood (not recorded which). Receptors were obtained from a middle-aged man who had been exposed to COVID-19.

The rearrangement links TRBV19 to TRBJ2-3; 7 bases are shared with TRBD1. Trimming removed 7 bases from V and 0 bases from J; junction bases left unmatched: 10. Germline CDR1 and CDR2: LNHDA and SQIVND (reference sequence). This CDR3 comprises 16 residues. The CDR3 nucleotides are TGTGCCAGTATCGAAGCCAGGGGGTCGAGCACAGATACGCAGTATTTT. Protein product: CASIEARGSSTDTQYF.

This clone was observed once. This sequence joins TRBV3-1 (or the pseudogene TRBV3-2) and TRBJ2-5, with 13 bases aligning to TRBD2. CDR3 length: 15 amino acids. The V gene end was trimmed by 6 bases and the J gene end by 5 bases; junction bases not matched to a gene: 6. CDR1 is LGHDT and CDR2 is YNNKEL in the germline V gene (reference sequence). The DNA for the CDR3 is TGTGCCAGCAGTCCGACTAGCGGGAGGTCGGAGACCCAGTACTTC. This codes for CASSPTSGRSETQYF.

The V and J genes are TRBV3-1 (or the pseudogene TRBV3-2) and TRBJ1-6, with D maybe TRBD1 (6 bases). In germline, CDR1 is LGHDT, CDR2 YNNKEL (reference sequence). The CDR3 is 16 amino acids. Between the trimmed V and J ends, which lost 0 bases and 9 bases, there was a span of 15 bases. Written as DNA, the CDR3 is TGTGCCAGCAGCCAAGAAGAGGGCAGGGGTTCTTCACCCCTCCACTTT. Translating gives CASSQEEGRGSSPLHF.

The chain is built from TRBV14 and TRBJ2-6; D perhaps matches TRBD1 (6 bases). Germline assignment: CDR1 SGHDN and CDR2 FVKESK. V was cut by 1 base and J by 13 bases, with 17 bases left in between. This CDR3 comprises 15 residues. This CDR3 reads CASSQGLGAPGVLTF. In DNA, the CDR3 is TGTGCCAGCAGCCAAGGTCTGGGGGCCCCGGGGGTCCTGACTTTC.

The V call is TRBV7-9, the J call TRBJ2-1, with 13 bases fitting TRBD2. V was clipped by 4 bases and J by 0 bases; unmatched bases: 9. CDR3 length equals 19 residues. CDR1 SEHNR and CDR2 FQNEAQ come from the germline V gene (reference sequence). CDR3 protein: CASSSPALAGGSSYNEQFF. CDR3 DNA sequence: TGTGCCAGCAGCTCCCCCGCACTAGCGGGAGGGAGCTCCTACAATGAGCAGTTCTTC.

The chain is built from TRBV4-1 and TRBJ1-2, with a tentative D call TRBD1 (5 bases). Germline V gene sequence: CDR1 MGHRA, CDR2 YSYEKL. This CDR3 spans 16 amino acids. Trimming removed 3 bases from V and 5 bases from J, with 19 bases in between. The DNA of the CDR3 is TGCGCCAGCAGCCACCCTCAGGGCGGTTTCGGTTATGGCTACACCTTC. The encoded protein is CASSHPQGGFGYGYTF.

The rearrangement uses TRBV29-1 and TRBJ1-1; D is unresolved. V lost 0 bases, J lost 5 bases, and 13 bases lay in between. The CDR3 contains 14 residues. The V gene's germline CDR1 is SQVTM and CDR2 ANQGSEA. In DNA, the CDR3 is TGCAGCGTTGAAGATTGGAGGGTAGCAACTGAAGCTTTCTTT. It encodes CSVEDWRVATEAFF.

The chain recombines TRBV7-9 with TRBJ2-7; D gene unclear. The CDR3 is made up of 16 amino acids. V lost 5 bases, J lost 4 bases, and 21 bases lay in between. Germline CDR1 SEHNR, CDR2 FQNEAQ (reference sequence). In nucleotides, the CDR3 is TGTGCCAGCAGCCCTTCGCTAGTTGTCGACGCTTACGAGCAGTACTTC. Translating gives CASSPSLVVDAYEQYF.

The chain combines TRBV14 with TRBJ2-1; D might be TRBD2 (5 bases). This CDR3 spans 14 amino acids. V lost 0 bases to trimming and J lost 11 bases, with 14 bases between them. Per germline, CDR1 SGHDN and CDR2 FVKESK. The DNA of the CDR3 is TGTGCCAGCAGCCAAGATCTTGTAGCGCCCAAGCAGTTCTTC. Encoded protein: CASSQDLVAPKQFF. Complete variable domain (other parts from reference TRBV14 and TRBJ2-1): EAGVTQFPSHSVIEKGQTVTLRCDPISGHDNLYWYRRVMGKEIKFLLHFVKESKQDESGMPNNRFLAERTGGTYSTLKVQPAELEDSGVYFCASSQDLVAPKQFFGPGTRLTVL.

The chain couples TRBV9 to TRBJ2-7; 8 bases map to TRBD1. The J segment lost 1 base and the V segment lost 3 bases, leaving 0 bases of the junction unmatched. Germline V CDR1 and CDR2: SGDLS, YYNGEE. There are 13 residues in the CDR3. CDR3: CASSGTGSYEQYF. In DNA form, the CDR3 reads TGTGCCAGCAGCGGGACAGGGTCCTACGAGCAGTACTTC.

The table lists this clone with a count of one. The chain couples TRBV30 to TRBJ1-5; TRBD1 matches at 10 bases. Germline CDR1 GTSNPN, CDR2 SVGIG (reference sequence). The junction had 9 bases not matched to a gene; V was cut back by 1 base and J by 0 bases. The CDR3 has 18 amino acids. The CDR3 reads CAWSAKDRGFYSNQPQHF. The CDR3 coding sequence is TGTGCCTGGAGTGCCAAGGACAGGGGGTTTTATAGCAATCAGCCCCAGCATTTT. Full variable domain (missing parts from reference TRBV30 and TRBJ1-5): SQTIHQWPATLVQPVGSPLSLECTVEGTSNPNLYWYRQAAGRGLQLLFYSVGIGQISSEVPQNLSASRPQDRQFILSSKKLLLSDSGFYLCAWSAKDRGFYSNQPQHFGDGTRLSIL.

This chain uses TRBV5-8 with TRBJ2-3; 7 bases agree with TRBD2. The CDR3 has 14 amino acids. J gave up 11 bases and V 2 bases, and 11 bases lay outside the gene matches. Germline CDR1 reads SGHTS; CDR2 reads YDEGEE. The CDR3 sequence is CASSFAFPAGMQYF. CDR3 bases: TGTGCCAGCAGCTTCGCCTTTCCAGCGGGAATGCAGTATTTT.

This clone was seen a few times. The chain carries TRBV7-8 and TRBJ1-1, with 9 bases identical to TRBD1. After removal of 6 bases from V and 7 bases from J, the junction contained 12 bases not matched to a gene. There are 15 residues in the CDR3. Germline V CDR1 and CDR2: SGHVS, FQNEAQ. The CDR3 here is CASRDRGNLGGEAFF. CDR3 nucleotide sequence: TGTGCCAGCAGGGACAGGGGTAATCTAGGTGGTGAAGCTTTCTTT.

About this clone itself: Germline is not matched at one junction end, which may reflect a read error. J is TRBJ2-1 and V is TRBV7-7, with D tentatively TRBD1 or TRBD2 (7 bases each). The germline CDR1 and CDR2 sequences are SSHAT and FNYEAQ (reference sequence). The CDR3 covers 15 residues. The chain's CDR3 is CASSLAGGGVDEQFF. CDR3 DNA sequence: TGTGCTAGCAGCTTAGCAGGGGGGGGCGTGGATGAGCAGTTCTTC.

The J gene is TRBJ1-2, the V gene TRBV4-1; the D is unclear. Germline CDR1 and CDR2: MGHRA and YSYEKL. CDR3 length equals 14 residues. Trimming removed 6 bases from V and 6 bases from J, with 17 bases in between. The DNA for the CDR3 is TGCGCCAGCAGAACTCCTGAGGCTAAGCATGGCTACACCTTC. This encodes CASRTPEAKHGYTF.

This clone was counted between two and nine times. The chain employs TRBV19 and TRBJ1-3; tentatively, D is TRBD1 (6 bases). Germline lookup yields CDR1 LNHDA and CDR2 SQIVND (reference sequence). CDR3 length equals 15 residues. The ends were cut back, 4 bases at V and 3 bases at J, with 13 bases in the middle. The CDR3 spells CASSNDYRVGNTIYF. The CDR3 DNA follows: TGTGCCAGTAGTAATGACTACAGGGTTGGAAACACCATATATTTT.

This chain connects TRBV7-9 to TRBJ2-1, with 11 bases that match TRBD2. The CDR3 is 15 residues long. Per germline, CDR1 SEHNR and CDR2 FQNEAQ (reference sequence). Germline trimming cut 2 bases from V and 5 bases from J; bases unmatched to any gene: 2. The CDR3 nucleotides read TGTGCCAGCAGCTTACTACTAGCGGGAGACAATGAGCAGTTCTTC. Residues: CASSLLLAGDNEQFF.

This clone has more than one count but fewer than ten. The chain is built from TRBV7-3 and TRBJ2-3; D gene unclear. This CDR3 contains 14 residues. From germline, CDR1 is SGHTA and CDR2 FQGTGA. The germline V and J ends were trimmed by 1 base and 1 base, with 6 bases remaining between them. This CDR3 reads CASSLSQGTDTQYF. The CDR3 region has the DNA TGTGCCAGCAGCTTAAGTCAGGGCACAGATACGCAGTATTTT.

CDR3 amino acids: CASSVAPGLAGETQYF. DNA for the CDR3: TGTGCCAGCAGCGTAGCTCCGGGACTAGCGGGGGAGACCCAGTACTTC. The genes are TRBV9 and TRBJ2-5; 13 positions agree with TRBD2. Germline V gene data show CDR1 as SGDLS and CDR2 as YYNGEE. The length of the CDR3 is 16 residues. V trimming: 0 bases; J trimming: 5 bases; junction bases outside the gene matches: 4.

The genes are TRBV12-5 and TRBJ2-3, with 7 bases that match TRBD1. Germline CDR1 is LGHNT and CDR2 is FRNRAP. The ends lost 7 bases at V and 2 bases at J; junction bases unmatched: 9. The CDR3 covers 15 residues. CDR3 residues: CASALDRLFTDTQYF. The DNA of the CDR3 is TGTGCTAGTGCCCTGGACAGGCTATTCACAGATACGCAGTATTTT.

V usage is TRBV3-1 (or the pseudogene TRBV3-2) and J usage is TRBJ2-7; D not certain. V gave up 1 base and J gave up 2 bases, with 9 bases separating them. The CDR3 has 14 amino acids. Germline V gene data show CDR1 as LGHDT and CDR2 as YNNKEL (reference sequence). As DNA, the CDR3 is TGTGCCAGCAGCCAAGGCACAACTACCTACGAGCAGTACTTC. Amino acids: CASSQGTTTYEQYF.

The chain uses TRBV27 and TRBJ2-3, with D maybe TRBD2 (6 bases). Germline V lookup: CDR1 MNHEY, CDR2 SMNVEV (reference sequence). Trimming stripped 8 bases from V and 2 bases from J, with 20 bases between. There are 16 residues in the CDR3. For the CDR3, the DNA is TGTGCCAGCCTGACCGGGACTCAACGGCCCACAGATACGCAGTATTTT. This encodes CASLTGTQRPTDTQYF.

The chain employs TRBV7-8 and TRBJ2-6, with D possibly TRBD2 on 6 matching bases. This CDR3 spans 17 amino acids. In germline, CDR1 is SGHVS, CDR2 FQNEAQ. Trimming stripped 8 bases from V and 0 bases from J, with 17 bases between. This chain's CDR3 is CASPSLAEISGANVLTF. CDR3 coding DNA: TGTGCCAGCCCTAGCTTAGCGGAGATCTCTGGGGCCAACGTCCTGACTTTC.

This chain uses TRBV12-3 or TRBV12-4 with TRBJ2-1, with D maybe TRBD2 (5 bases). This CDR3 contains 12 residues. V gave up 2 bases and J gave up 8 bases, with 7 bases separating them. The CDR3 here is CASSLWEYEQFF. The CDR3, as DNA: TGTGCCAGCAGTTTATGGGAGTATGAGCAGTTCTTC.

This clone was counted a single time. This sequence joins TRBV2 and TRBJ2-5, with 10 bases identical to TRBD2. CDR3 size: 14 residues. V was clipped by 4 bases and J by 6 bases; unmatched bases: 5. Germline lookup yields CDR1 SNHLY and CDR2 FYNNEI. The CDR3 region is CASSAGTSVKTQYF. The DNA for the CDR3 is TGTGCCAGCAGTGCCGGGACTAGCGTTAAGACCCAGTACTTC.

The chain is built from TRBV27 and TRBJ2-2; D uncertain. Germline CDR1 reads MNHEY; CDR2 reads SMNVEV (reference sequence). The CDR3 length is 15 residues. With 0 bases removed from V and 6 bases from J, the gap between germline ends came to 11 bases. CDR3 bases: TGTGCCAGCAGTTTATCGTTGGGCCTGCCCGGGGAGCTGTTTTTT. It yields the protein CASSLSLGLPGELFF.